A single sample is the source of the 7 T cell receptor beta chains below, sequenced in a study of T cell responses to AZD1222 COVID-19 vaccine. Measured with immunoSEQ multiplex PCR; TCRdb has only the in-frame clones, and not every one. This table has about 100,000 clones, approximately 90% appearing once. The input for sequencing was peripheral blood, taken on day 0 of AZD1222 vaccination. These receptors were collected from an adult in good health.

This clone was seen only once. The chain combines TRBV19 with TRBJ1-5, with D unresolved. The CDR3 covers 13 residues. V was clipped by 3 bases and J by 4 bases, with 7 bases between them. From germline, CDR1 is LNHDA and CDR2 SQIVND (reference sequence). CDR3: CASSIEGNQPQHF. CDR3 sequence (DNA): TGTGCCAGTAGTATTGAGGGTAATCAGCCCCAGCATTTT.

J is TRBJ2-3 and V is TRBV30; 10 nucleotides match TRBD2. This CDR3 has 16 residues. V lost 0 bases and J lost 1; bases outside the gene matches: 4. In germline, CDR1 is GTSNPN, CDR2 SVGIG (reference sequence). This CDR3 reads CAWSVIAGGGTDTQYF. The CDR3 bases are TGTGCCTGGAGTGTAATAGCGGGAGGTGGCACAGATACGCAGTATTTT.

This sequence joins TRBV27 and TRBJ2-1; D possibly matches TRBD1 or TRBD2 (6 bases each). This CDR3 is built from 15 residues. The germline V and J ends were trimmed by 3 bases and 4 bases, with 13 bases remaining between them. Germline lookup yields CDR1 MNHEY and CDR2 SMNVEV (reference sequence). The CDR3 region is CASSLEGDDYNEQFF. Here the CDR3 DNA reads TGTGCCAGCAGTTTGGAGGGGGACGATTACAATGAGCAGTTCTTC.

The chain carries TRBV9 and TRBJ1-1; D might be TRBD1 (5 bases). Trimming took 2 bases from V and 3 from J, leaving 14 bases between them. The CDR3 runs to 15 residues. Looked up from germline, CDR1 is SGDLS and CDR2 is YYNGEE. This CDR3 reads CASSVVRPGDTEAFF. The DNA for the CDR3 is TGTGCCAGCAGCGTCGTCAGACCGGGGGACACTGAAGCTTTCTTT.

The chain combines TRBV29-1 with TRBJ1-5; D not resolved. CDR3 length equals 17 residues. Trimming removed 0 bases from V and 5 bases from J, with 20 bases in between. Germline V gene data show CDR1 as SQVTM and CDR2 as ANQGSEA. The CDR3 is CSVEEPSPDTDYQPQHF. In DNA form, the CDR3 reads TGCAGCGTTGAAGAGCCGTCGCCCGACACGGACTATCAGCCCCAGCATTTT.

The V call is TRBV9, the J call TRBJ2-3; D remains ambiguous. The germline gives CDR1 SGDLS, CDR2 YYNGEE. Trimming removed 4 bases from V and 1 base from J, with 7 bases in between. The CDR3 has 13 residues. CDR3 protein: CASSYHGTDTQYF. The DNA of the CDR3 is TGTGCCAGCAGCTATCATGGCACAGATACGCAGTATTTT.

The chain has TRBV9 and TRBJ1-5; 10 positions match TRBD1. Germline loops: CDR1 SGDLS, CDR2 YYNGEE. The CDR3 is 17 residues long. V trimming: 2 bases; J trimming: 4 bases; junction bases outside the gene matches: 9. CDR3 sequence: CASSVPRTGGSNQPQHF. CDR3 sequence (DNA): TGTGCCAGCAGCGTCCCTCGGACAGGGGGTTCAAATCAGCCCCAGCATTTT.